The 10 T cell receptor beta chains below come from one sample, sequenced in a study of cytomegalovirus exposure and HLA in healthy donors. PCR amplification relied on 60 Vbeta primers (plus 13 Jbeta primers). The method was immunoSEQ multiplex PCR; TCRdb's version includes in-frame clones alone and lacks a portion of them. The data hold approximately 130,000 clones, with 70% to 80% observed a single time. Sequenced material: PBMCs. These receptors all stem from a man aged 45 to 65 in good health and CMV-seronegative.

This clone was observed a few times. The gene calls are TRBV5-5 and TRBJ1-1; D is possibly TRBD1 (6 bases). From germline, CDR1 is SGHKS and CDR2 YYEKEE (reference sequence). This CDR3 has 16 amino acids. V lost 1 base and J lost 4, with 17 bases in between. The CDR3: CASSLRSTGRGTEAFF. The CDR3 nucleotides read TGTGCCAGCAGCTTGCGCTCCACAGGGAGAGGCACTGAAGCTTTCTTT.

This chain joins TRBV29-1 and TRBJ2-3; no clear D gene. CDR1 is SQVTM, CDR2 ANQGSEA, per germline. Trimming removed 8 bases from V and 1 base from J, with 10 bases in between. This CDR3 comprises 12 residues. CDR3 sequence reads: CSMELGTDTQYF. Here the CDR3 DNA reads TGCAGCATGGAGTTGGGCACAGATACGCAGTATTTT.

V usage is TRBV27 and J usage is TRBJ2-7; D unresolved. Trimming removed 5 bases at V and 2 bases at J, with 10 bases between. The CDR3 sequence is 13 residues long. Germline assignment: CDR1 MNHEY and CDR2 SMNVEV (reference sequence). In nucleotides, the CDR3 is TGTGCCAGCAGTCGATCCGGAGCCTACGAGCAGTACTTC. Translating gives CASSRSGAYEQYF.

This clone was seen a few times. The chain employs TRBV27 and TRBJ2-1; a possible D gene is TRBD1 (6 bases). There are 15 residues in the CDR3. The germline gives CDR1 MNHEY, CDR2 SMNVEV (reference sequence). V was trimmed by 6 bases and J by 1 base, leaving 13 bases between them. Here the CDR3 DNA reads TGTGCCAGCAGCCGGGACACCGTTTCCTACAATGAGCAGTTCTTC. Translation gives CASSRDTVSYNEQFF.

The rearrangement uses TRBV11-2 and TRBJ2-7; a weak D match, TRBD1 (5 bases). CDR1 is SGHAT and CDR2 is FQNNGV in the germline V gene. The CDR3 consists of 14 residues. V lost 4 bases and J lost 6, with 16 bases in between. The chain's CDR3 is CASSSETASGEQYF. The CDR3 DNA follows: TGTGCCAGCAGCTCCGAGACAGCGTCGGGCGAGCAGTACTTC.

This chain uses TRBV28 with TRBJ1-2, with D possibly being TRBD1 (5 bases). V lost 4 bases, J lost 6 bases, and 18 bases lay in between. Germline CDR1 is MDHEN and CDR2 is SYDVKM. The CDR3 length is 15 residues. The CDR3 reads CASSSPGMLIDGYTF. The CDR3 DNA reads TGTGCCAGCAGTTCCCCAGGGATGCTGATAGATGGCTACACCTTC.

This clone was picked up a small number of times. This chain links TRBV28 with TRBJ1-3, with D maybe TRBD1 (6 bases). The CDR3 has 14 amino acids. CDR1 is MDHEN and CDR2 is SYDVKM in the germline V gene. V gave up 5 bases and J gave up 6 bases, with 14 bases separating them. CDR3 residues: CASSVTGTPNTIYF. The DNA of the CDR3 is TGTGCCAGCAGTGTGACCGGGACACCAAACACCATATATTTT.

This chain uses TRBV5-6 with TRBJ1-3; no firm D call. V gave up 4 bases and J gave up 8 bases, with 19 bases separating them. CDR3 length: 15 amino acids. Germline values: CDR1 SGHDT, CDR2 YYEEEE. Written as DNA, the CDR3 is TGTGCCAGCAGCCACAAACTTCTCACCGGAGACACCATATATTTT. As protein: CASSHKLLTGDTIYF.

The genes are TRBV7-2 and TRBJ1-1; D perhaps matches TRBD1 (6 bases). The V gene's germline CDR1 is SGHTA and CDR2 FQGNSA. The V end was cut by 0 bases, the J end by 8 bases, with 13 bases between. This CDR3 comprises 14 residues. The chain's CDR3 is CASSLAPDSAEAFF. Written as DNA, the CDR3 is TGTGCCAGCAGCTTAGCGCCGGACAGTGCCGAAGCTTTCTTT. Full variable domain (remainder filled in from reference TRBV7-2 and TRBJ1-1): GAGVSQSPSNKVTEKGKDVELRCDPISGHTALYWYRQSLGQGLEFLIYFQGNSAPDKSGLPSDRFSAERTGGSVSTLTIQRTQQEDSAVYLCASSLAPDSAEAFFGQGTRLTVV.

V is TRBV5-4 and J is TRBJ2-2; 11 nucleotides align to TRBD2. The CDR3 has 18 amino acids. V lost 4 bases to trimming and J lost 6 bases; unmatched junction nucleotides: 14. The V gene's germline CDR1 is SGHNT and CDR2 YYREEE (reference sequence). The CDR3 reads CASSPGIAGGPEAGELFF. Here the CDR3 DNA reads TGTGCCAGCAGCCCAGGGATAGCGGGAGGGCCGGAGGCCGGGGAGCTGTTTTTT.